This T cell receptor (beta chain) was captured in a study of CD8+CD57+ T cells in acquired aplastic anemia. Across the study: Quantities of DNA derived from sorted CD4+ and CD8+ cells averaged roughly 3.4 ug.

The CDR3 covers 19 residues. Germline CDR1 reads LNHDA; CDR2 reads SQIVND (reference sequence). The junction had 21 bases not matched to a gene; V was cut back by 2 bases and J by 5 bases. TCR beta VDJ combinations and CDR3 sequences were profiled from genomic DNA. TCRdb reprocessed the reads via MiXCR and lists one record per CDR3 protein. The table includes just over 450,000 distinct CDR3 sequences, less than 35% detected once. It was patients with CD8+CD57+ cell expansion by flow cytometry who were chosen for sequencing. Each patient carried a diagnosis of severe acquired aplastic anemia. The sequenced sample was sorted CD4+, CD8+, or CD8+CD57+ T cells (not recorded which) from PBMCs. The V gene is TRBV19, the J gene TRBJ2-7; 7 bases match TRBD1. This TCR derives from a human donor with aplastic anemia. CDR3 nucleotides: TGTGCCAGTAGTATAATAATCGGGACAGCTTTAGGACCCGTCGACGAGCAGTACTTC. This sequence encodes CASSIIIGTALGPVDEQYF.